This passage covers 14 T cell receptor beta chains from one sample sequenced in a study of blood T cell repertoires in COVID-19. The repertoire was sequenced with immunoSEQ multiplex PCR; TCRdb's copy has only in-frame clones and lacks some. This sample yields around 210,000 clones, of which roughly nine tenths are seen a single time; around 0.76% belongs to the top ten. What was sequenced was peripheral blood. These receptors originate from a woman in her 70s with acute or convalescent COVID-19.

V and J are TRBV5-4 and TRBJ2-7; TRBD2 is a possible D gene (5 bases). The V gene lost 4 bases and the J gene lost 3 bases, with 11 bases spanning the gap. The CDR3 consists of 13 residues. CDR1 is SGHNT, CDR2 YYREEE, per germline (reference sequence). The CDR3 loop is CASSMGSGYEQYF. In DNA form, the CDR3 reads TGTGCCAGCAGCATGGGGAGCGGCTACGAGCAGTACTTC.

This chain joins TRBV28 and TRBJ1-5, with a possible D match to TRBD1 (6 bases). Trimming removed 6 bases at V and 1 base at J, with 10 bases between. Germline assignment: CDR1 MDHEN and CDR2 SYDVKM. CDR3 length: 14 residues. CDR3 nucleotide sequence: TGTGCCAGCAGGTCCGGGACAAGCAATCAGCCCCAGCATTTT. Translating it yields CASRSGTSNQPQHF.

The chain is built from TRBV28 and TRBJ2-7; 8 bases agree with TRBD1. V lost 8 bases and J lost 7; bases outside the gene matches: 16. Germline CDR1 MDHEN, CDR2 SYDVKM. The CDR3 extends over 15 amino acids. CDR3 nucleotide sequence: TGTGCCAGCGGACAATCGCAGGGGGCATCTGGGGAGCAGTACTTC. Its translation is CASGQSQGASGEQYF.

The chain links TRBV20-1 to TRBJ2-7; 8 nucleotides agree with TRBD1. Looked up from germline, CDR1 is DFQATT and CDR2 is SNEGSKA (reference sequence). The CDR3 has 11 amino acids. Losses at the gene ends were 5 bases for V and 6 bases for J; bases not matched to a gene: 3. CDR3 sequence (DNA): TGCAGTGCTGACACAGGGGGCGAGCAGTACTTC. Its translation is CSADTGGEQYF.

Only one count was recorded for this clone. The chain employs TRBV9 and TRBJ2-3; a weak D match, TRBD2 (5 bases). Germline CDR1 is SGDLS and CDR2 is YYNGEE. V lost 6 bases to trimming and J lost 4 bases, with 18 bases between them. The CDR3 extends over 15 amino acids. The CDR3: CASTLGEGNADTQYF. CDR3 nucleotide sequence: TGTGCCAGCACCTTAGGAGAGGGCAACGCAGATACGCAGTATTTT.

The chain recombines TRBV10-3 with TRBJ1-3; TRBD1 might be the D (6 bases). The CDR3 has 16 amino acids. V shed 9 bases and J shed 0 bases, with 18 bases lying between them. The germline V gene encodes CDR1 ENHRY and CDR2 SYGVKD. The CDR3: CAIRDSRQVSGNTIYF. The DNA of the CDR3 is TGTGCCATACGAGACTCAAGACAGGTCTCTGGAAACACCATATATTTT.

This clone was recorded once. In DNA, the CDR3 is TGTGCCAGTAGGCCTCAGGGGGTGAAGGGCTACACCTTC. This sequence encodes CASRPQGVKGYTF. The chain is built from TRBV19 and TRBJ1-2; 7 bases are a match to TRBD1. CDR1 is LNHDA and CDR2 is SQIVND in the germline V gene (reference sequence). This CDR3 is 13 amino acids long. J gave up 8 bases and V 6 bases, and 9 bases lay outside the gene matches. The full variable domain, rest sourced from reference TRBV19 and TRBJ1-2, is DGGITQSPKYLFRKEGQNVTLSCEQNLNHDAMYWYRQDPGQGLRLIYYSQIVNDFQKGDIAEGYSVSREKKESFPLTVTSAQKNPTAFYLCASRPQGVKGYTFGSGTRLTVV.

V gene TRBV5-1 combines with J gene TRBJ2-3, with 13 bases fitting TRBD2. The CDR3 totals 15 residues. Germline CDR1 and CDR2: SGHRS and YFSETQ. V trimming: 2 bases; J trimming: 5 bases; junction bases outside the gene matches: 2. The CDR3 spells CASSFGTSGEDTQYF. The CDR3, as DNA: TGCGCCAGCAGCTTTGGGACTAGCGGGGAAGATACGCAGTATTTT.

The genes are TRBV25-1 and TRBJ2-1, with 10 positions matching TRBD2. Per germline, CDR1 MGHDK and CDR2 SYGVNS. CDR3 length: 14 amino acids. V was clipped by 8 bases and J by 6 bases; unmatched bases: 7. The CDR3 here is CASLAGEGRNEQFF. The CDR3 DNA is TGTGCCAGCCTAGCGGGAGAGGGGCGCAATGAGCAGTTCTTC.

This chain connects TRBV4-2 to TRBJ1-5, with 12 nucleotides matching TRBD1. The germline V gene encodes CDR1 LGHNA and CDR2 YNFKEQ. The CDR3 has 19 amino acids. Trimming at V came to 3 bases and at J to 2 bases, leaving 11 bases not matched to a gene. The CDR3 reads CASSHTLGTGGRGNQPQHF. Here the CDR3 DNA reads TGTGCCAGCAGCCATACTCTAGGGACAGGGGGCCGGGGCAATCAGCCCCAGCATTTT.

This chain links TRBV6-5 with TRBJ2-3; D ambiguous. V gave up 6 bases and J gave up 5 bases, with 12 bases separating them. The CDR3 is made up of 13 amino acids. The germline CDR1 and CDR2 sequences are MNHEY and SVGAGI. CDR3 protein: CASRVPPGDTQYF. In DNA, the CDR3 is TGTGCCAGCAGGGTCCCCCCAGGAGATACGCAGTATTTT.

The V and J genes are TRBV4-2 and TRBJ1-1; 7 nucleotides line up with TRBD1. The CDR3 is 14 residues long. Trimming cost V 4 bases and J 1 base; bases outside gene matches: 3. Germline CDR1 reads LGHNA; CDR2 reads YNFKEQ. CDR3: CASSPGDRNTEAFF. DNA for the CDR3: TGTGCCAGCAGCCCCGGGGACAGGAACACTGAAGCTTTCTTT.

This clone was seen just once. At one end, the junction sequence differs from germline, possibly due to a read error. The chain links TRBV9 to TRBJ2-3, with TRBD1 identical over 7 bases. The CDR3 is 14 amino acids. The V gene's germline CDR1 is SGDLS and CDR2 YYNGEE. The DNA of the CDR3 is TGTGCCAGCAACGTAGGGACAGCAGGAGATACGCAGTATTTT. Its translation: CASNVGTAGDTQYF.

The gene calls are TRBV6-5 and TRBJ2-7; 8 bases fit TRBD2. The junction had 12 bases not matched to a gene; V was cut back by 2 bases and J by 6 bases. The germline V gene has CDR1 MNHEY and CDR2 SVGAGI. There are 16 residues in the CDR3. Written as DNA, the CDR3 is TGTGCCAGCAGTTACGTACAGACGGGACTAGGTTCCGAGCAGTACTTC. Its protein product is CASSYVQTGLGSEQYF.